Below, 2 T cell receptor beta chains from the same sample are listed, as sequenced in a study of shared clonotypes between healthy human individuals (dated by TCRdb to 2018 to 2021). CD8 naive samples were obtained by positive selection for CCR7 among CD45RO-negative cells, yielding a CD45RA+CCR7+ population from which TemRA cells were excluded. The method behind the library was the immunoSEQ multiplex PCR assay. TCRdb holds this immuneACCESS table with in-frame rearrangements only. Some clones are missing; in checked studies, unresolved V genes explain under half, and the rest has no known cause. In this sample the table shows approximately 2,000,000 clones, approximately 92% of which occur a single time. The top ten constitute under 2% of the sample. Sequenced: naive CD8+ T cells from PBMCs. The cell subset or site label here, explained by the study, means: CD45RA+CCR7+. Receptors originate from a man aged 18 to 35 in good health. Some clones in this sample may be carry-over from other donors' samples.

In this sample, this clone turned up once. The rearrangement joins TRBV6-5 to TRBJ2-7; 12 bases fit TRBD2. The CDR3 totals 15 residues. Germline loops: CDR1 MNHEY, CDR2 SVGAGI. After removal of 2 bases from V and 4 bases from J, the junction contained 3 bases not matched to a gene. The CDR3, as DNA: TGTGCCAGCAGTTACGGTCTAGCGGGAGGGTACGAGCAGTACTTC. Its translation is CASSYGLAGGYEQYF.

The CDR3 spells CASSRDQLTSTYEQYF. CDR3 coding DNA: TGTGCCAGTAGTAGGGACCAGTTGACTAGCACCTACGAGCAGTACTTC. The chain recombines TRBV19 with TRBJ2-7; 7 bases are a match to TRBD2. Germline values: CDR1 LNHDA, CDR2 SQIVND (reference sequence). Losses at the gene ends were 4 bases for V and 2 bases for J; bases not matched to a gene: 11. The CDR3 covers 16 residues.